This T cell receptor (beta chain) was documented in a study of blood T cell repertoires in COVID-19. Study overall: Acute-phase and convalescent COVID-19 samples originated in the United States, Italy and Spain. From T cells, B-cell-depleted T cells, or PBMCs came the material, which was cDNA or gDNA.

In the original processing: Amplifying reference gene primers gave estimates of nucleated cell counts. TCRdb's table, derived via immunoSEQ multiplex PCR, lists solely in-frame clones and lacks some. That table supplies the V and J calls and clone size; D and trimming were determined from the DNA. This sample yields 250,000 to 300,000 clones, of which approximately 86% are seen a single time; 3.6% belongs to the top ten. The germline V gene has CDR1 SGHDN and CDR2 FVKESK. The V gene lost 1 base and the J gene lost 5 bases, with 5 bases spanning the gap. The CDR3 runs to 12 residues. Sequences were obtained from peripheral blood. The TCR comes from a man aged 18-30 years with active or convalescent COVID-19. This rearrangement joins TRBV14 to TRBJ2-5; D gene uncertain. CDR3 region: CASSQVGETQYF. The CDR3 region has the DNA TGTGCCAGCAGCCAAGTCGGGGAGACCCAGTACTTC.